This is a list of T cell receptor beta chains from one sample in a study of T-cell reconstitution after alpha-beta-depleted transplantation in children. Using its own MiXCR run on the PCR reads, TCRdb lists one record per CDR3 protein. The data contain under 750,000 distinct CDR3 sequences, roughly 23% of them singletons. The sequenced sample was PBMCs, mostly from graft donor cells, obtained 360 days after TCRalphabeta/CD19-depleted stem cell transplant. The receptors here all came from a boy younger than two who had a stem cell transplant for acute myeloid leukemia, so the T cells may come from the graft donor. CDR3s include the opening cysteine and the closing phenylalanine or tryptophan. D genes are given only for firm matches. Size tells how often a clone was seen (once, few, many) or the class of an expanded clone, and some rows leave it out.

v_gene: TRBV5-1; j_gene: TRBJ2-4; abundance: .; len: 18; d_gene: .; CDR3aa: CASSIIPGLLGGENIQYF; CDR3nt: TGCGCCAGCAGCATTATCCCGGGACTGCTGGGGGGCGAAAACATTCAGTACTTC
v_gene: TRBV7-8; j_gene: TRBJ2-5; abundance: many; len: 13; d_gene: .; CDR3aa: CASSFLRKETQYF; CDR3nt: TGTGCCAGCAGCTTCTTAAGGAAAGAGACCCAGTACTTC
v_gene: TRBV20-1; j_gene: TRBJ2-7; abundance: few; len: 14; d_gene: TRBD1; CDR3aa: CSHRGQPLSYEQYF; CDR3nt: TGCAGTCATAGGGGACAGCCCCTCTCCTACGAGCAGTACTTC
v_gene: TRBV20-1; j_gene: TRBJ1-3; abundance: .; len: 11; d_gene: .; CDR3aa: CSGFRGNTIYF; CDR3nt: TGCAGTGGTTTCAGGGGAAACACCATATATTTT
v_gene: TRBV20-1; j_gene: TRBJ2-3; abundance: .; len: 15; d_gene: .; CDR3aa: CSARDAGVAADTQYF; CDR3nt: TGCAGTGCTAGAGACGCCGGGGTAGCGGCAGATACGCAGTATTTT
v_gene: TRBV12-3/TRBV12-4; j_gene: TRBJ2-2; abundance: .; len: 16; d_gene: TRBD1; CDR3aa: CASRGDSLWNTGELFF; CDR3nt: TGTGCCAGCAGGGGGGACAGCCTCTGGAACACCGGGGAGCTGTTTTTT
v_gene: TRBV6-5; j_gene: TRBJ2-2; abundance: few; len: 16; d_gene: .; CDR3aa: CASSWGRGANTGELFF; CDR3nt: TGTGCCAGCAGTTGGGGACGGGGCGCGAACACCGGGGAGCTGTTTTTT
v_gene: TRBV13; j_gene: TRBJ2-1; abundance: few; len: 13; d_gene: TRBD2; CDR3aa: CASSPGLVDEQFF; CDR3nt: TGTGCCAGCAGCCCCGGACTAGTGGATGAGCAGTTCTTC
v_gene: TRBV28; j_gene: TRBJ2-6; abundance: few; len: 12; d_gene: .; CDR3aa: CASKTGGGVLTF; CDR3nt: TGTGCCAGCAAGACAGGTGGAGGCGTCCTGACTTTC
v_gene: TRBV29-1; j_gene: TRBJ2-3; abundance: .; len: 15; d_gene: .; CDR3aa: CSARGAALNPDTQYF; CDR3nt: TGCAGCGCTCGGGGGGCAGCGCTTAACCCAGATACGCAGTATTTT
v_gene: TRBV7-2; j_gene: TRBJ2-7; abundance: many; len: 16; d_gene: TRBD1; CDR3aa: CASSLLGTGTSYEQYF; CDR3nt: TGTGCCAGCAGCCTATTAGGGACAGGGACATCCTACGAGCAGTACTTC
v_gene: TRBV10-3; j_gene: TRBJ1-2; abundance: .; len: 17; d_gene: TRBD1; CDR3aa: CAISESKGQDIGYGYTF; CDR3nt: TGTGCCATCAGTGAGTCTAAGGGACAGGACATTGGCTATGGCTACACCTTC
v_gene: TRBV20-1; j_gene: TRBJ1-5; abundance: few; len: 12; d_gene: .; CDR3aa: CSARQVNQPQHF; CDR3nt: TGCAGTGCTAGACAGGTAAATCAGCCCCAGCATTTT
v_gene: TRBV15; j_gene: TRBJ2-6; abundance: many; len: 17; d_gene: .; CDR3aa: CATSRDMVSSGANVLTF; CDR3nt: TGTGCCACCAGCAGAGATATGGTTAGCTCTGGGGCCAACGTCCTGACTTTC
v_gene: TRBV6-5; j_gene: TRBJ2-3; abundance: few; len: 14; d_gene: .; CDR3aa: CASSYSNGADTQYF; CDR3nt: TGTGCCAGCAGTTACTCGAATGGGGCAGATACGCAGTATTTT
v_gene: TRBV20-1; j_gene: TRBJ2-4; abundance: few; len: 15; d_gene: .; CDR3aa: CSAPPGVGPKNIQYF; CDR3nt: TGCAGTGCTCCCCCGGGGGTAGGGCCAAAAAACATTCAGTACTTC
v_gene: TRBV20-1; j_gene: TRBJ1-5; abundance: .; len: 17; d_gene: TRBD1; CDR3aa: CCASNPGTGRGNQPQHF; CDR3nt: TGCTGCGCTAGCAACCCCGGGACAGGGAGGGGCAATCAGCCCCAGCATTTT
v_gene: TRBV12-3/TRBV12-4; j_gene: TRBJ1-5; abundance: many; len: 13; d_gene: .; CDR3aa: CASSPQGGQPQHF; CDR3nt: TGTGCCAGCAGTCCTCAAGGGGGTCAGCCCCAGCATTTT